The 22 T cell receptor beta chains given below trace back to one sample, sequenced in a study of blood T cell repertoires in COVID-19. Repertoires were generated with immunoSEQ multiplex PCR, while TCRdb's copy carries only in-frame clones and drops some. The table has fewer than 110,000 clones, roughly nine tenths seen once; the top ten hold 17%. The sequenced sample consisted of peripheral blood. These receptor sequences come from a woman aged 80 or over in a cohort sampled during active COVID-19.

The J gene is TRBJ2-5, the V gene TRBV19; D might be TRBD1 (5 bases). There are 13 residues in the CDR3. Trimming shortened V by 5 bases and J by 2 bases, and 9 bases separated the two germline ends. The V gene's germline CDR1 is LNHDA and CDR2 SQIVND (reference sequence). CDR3 sequence: CASSEQGQETQYF. The CDR3 nucleotides are TGTGCCAGTAGTGAGCAGGGACAAGAGACCCAGTACTTC.

DNA of the CDR3: TGTGCCAGCAGCTTCGCTGGCGGGGGGTCGTATTTT. Translation: CASSFAGGGSYF. The chain joins TRBV7-8 to TRBJ2-3; TRBD2 agrees at 8 bases. The CDR3 contains 12 residues. Germline V gives CDR1 SGHVS, CDR2 FQNEAQ. V shed 3 bases, J shed 14 bases, and the junction held 7 bases outside the gene matches.

V and J are TRBV18 and TRBJ2-2, with 9 nucleotides matching TRBD1. The germline V gene has CDR1 KGHSH and CDR2 LQKENI. This CDR3 comprises 16 residues. V lost 2 bases and J lost 4; bases outside the gene matches: 5. The CDR3 DNA is TGTGCCAGCTCACCAATGGGACAGGGCGCCACCGGGGAGCTGTTTTTT. Protein sequence: CASSPMGQGATGELFF.

The chain employs TRBV9 and TRBJ2-3; TRBD2 matches at 10 bases. The CDR3 spans 20 residues. Trimming removed 4 bases from V and 2 bases from J; junction bases left unmatched: 19. Germline V gene lookup returns CDR1 SGDLS and CDR2 YYNGEE. The CDR3 reads CASSPHRAGGTFEHTDTQYF. The CDR3 DNA reads TGTGCCAGCAGCCCCCATCGAGCGGGGGGGACCTTTGAGCACACAGATACGCAGTATTTT.

V gene TRBV11-2 combines with J gene TRBJ2-1; D might be TRBD2 (5 bases). Trimming took 5 bases from V and 4 from J, leaving 15 bases between them. The CDR3 extends over 15 amino acids. Germline V gene sequence: CDR1 SGHAT, CDR2 FQNNGV. The CDR3 reads CASSQRSGDYNEQFF. As DNA, the CDR3 is TGTGCCAGCAGCCAGCGGAGTGGGGATTACAATGAGCAGTTCTTC.

CDR3 sequence (DNA): TGCGCCGCGTCAGGGGGTGGAGAAGCTTTCTTT. This sequence encodes CAASGGGEAFF. This chain joins TRBV10-1 and TRBJ1-1; 7 bases line up with TRBD1. The CDR3 consists of 11 residues. Trimming cost V 11 bases and J 8 bases; bases outside gene matches: 8. Germline values: CDR1 WNHNN, CDR2 SYGVQD (reference sequence).

V gene TRBV18 combines with J gene TRBJ2-7, with 9 positions matching TRBD1. From germline, CDR1 is KGHSH and CDR2 LQKENI. V lost 6 bases, J lost 5 bases, and 11 bases stayed unmatched. The CDR3 contains 15 residues. In DNA, the CDR3 is TGTGCCAGCTCGGCCGGACAGGGGAACCCCCACGAGCAGTACTTC. This gives the protein CASSAGQGNPHEQYF.

The chain carries TRBV5-5 and TRBJ2-2, with a tentative D call TRBD2 (6 bases). The germline V gene encodes CDR1 SGHKS and CDR2 YYEKEE (reference sequence). The CDR3 is 15 residues long. Trimming took off 1 base at V and 3 bases at J, with 10 bases between the two ends. The CDR3 spells CASSLSGGDTGELFF. The DNA for the CDR3 is TGTGCCAGCAGCTTGTCCGGGGGTGACACCGGGGAGCTGTTTTTT.

The chain recombines TRBV6-5 with TRBJ1-5; no reliable D call. The germline CDR1 and CDR2 sequences are MNHEY and SVGAGI. The ends were cut back, 5 bases at V and 2 bases at J, with 10 bases in the middle. The CDR3 is 14 residues long. DNA for the CDR3: TGTGCCAGCAGTCCCGTGTCGGGCAATCAGCCCCAGCATTTT. The encoded protein is CASSPVSGNQPQHF.

The chain joins TRBV6-5 to TRBJ2-7; 9 positions match TRBD1. After removal of 0 bases from V and 3 bases from J, the junction contained 3 bases not matched to a gene. Germline values: CDR1 MNHEY, CDR2 SVGAGI. The CDR3 is 15 amino acids. CDR3: CASSYSGQGHYEQYF. As DNA, the CDR3 is TGTGCCAGCAGTTACTCGGGACAGGGTCACTACGAGCAGTACTTC.

V usage is TRBV3-1 (or the pseudogene TRBV3-2) and J usage is TRBJ2-3; weak D call: TRBD1 (5 bases). The CDR3 spans 17 residues. Trimming pared 4 bases from V and 1 base from J, leaving 18 bases between. Germline V gene data show CDR1 as LGHDT and CDR2 as YNNKEL (reference sequence). CDR3 region: CASSPTQGSRGTDTQYF. CDR3 DNA: TGTGCCAGCAGCCCCACCCAGGGTTCAAGGGGCACAGATACGCAGTATTTT.

This chain links TRBV5-1 with TRBJ1-1; 7 nucleotides align to TRBD1. CDR1 is SGHRS and CDR2 is YFSETQ in the germline V gene. This CDR3 contains 16 residues. Trimming removed 1 base from V and 8 bases from J; junction bases left unmatched: 14. The CDR3 reads CASSLTYGQVTIEAFF. The CDR3 bases are TGCGCCAGCAGCTTGACCTATGGACAGGTGACGATCGAAGCTTTCTTT.

V is TRBV6-2 or TRBV6-3 and J is TRBJ2-1, with TRBD1 identical over 9 bases. With V trimmed by 6 bases and J by 0 bases, 18 bases remained unmatched. CDR1 MNHEY and CDR2 SVGEGT come from the germline V gene. This CDR3 has 20 amino acids. CDR3 residues: CASSLQGAVTLPSSYNEQFF. The CDR3 DNA is TGTGCCAGCAGCCTACAGGGGGCGGTCACTCTCCCGAGCTCCTACAATGAGCAGTTCTTC.

The chain employs TRBV7-9 and TRBJ2-7, with 10 bases matching TRBD2. Germline CDR1 SEHNR, CDR2 FQNEAQ (reference sequence). The CDR3 runs 15 residues. V was pared by 5 bases and J by 2 bases, with 6 bases of the junction left unmatched. The CDR3 region is CASSPSGGAPYEQYF. The CDR3 DNA reads TGTGCCAGCAGCCCTAGCGGGGGTGCTCCCTACGAGCAGTACTTC.

This chain joins TRBV9 and TRBJ2-3, with TRBD2 matching 7 bases. The CDR3 extends over 16 amino acids. Germline V CDR1 and CDR2: SGDLS, YYNGEE. Losses at the gene ends were 4 bases for V and 5 bases for J; bases not matched to a gene: 13. CDR3 DNA: TGTGCCAGCAGCATATCTAGCGGAGGGGAGGGAGATACGCAGTATTTT. Amino acids: CASSISSGGEGDTQYF.

The chain combines TRBV6-5 with TRBJ2-1; 8 bases are a match to TRBD2. The junction had 11 bases not matched to a gene; V was cut back by 8 bases and J by 14 bases. Germline V gene sequence: CDR1 MNHEY, CDR2 SVGAGI. The CDR3 extends over 12 amino acids. CDR3 in amino acids: CASRPRGGWEFF. CDR3 sequence (DNA): TGTGCCAGCCGACCCCGGGGGGGTTGGGAGTTCTTC.

The chain recombines TRBV4-1 with TRBJ2-7; 8 nucleotides agree with TRBD1. This CDR3 region has 15 residues. The germline V gene has CDR1 MGHRA and CDR2 YSYEKL. J gave up 2 bases and V 4 bases, and 7 bases lay outside the gene matches. CDR3 DNA sequence: TGCGCCAGCAGCCCCTCCGGACAGGGAACCTACGAGCAGTACTTC. It codes for CASSPSGQGTYEQYF.

CDR3 loop: CASSLFGQYEQYF. The CDR3 nucleotides are TGTGCCAGCAGTTTATTCGGACAGTACGAGCAGTACTTC. This rearrangement joins TRBV27 to TRBJ2-7; D possibly corresponds to TRBD1 (6 bases). The germline V gene has CDR1 MNHEY and CDR2 SMNVEV (reference sequence). V lost 1 base and J 4 bases, leaving 8 bases between the germline ends. This CDR3 spans 13 amino acids.

The chain carries TRBV19 and TRBJ2-3; 7 nucleotides match TRBD1. Trimming at V came to 5 bases and at J to 4 bases, leaving 6 bases not matched to a gene. Germline CDR1 is LNHDA and CDR2 is SQIVND (reference sequence). The CDR3 consists of 14 residues. The CDR3 sequence is CASSARQGPDTQYF. CDR3 bases: TGTGCCAGTAGTGCCCGACAGGGACCAGATACGCAGTATTTT.

In this sample, this clone turned up once. In DNA, the CDR3 is TGTGCCAGCAGTTCAGGCTACAATGAGCAGTTCTTC. Protein: CASSSGYNEQFF. The chain combines TRBV27 with TRBJ2-1; D is uncertain. The V gene's germline CDR1 is MNHEY and CDR2 SMNVEV (reference sequence). V lost 4 bases to trimming and J lost 3 bases, with 4 bases between them. The length of the CDR3 is 12 residues.

V usage is TRBV11-2 and J usage is TRBJ1-2, with 11 bases lining up with TRBD1. Looked up from germline, CDR1 is SGHAT and CDR2 is FQNNGV. The CDR3 consists of 17 residues. Germline trimming cut 5 bases from V and 1 base from J; bases unmatched to any gene: 9. CDR3 DNA sequence: TGTGCCAGCAGCCCAAACCCCGGGACAGGGGGTAACTATGGCTACACCTTC. This codes for CASSPNPGTGGNYGYTF.

The chain couples TRBV19 to TRBJ2-7; TRBD1 matches at 10 bases. The CDR3 has 15 residues. The germline V gene has CDR1 LNHDA and CDR2 SQIVND (reference sequence). Germline trimming cut 2 bases from V and 5 bases from J; bases unmatched to any gene: 6. The CDR3 here is CASSILRDRGHEQYF. Written as DNA, the CDR3 is TGTGCCAGTAGTATACTCCGGGACAGGGGCCACGAGCAGTACTTC.